The clone carrying this T cell receptor delta chain occurred a few times. Its antigen is not identified. These data originate in a study of Vδ1+ human thymocytes. Alphabeta T cells were depleted, then CD3+ Vdelta1+ Vdelta2- thymocytes were FACS-sorted. General observations from the study: Highly polyclonal TRG and TRD repertoires with Gaussian CDR3 length distributions appeared in thymus. Thymic delta-chain repertoires held approximately 20% Vdelta2 sequences and few Vdelta3, despite high sort purity.

Extracted RNA was reverse transcribed into cDNA. CDR3 amplicons came from multiplex PCR with pooled V-gene forward and constant-region reverse primers. TCRdb re-processed the multiplex PCR reads using CATT. The sample consists of under 80,000 delta-chain clones, approximately 30% of them appearing once. V dropped 4 bases and J dropped 0; count of bases not matched to a gene: 13. Germline V gives CDR1 TSWWSYY, CDR2 QGS. The CDR3 extends over 18 amino acids. The sequencing input was Vdelta1+ gamma-delta thymocytes from the thymus. Documented subset: FACS-sorted CD3+ TCRalphabeta- TCRVdelta1+ TCRVdelta2- thymocytes. The chain is built from TRDV1 and TRDJ1; 8 positions match TRDD3. The source of this sequence is a boy under two years old who had congenital heart surgery. CDR3 protein: CALGVFPYWGPHTDKLIF. The CDR3 nucleotides read TGTGCTCTTGGGGTCTTCCCCTACTGGGGGCCGCACACCGATAAACTCATCTTT.